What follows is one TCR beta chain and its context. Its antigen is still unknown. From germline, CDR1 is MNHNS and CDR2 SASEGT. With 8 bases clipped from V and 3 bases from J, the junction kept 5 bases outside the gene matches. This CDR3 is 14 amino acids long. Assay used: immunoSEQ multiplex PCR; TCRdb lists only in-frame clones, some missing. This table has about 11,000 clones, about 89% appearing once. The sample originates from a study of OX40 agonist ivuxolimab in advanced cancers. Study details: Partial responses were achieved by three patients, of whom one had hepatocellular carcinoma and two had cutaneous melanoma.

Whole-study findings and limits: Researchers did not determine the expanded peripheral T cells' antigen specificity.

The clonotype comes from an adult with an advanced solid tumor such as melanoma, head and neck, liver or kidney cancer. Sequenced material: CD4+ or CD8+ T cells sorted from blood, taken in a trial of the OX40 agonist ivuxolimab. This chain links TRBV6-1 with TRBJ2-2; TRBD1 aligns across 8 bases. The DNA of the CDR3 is TGTGCCAGCCCACTGACAGGGGACACCGGGGAGCTGTTTTTT. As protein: CASPLTGDTGELFF.